One and the same sample provided the 30 T cell receptor beta chains below, sequenced in a study of blood T cell repertoires in COVID-19. Assay used: immunoSEQ multiplex PCR; TCRdb lists only in-frame clones, some missing. Of about 140,000 clones in the sample, around 79% were seen once. The sample taken for sequencing was peripheral blood. The origin of the receptors is a man aged 55 to 70 with acute or convalescent COVID-19.

V is TRBV19 and J is TRBJ1-5, with TRBD1 matching 10 bases. The ends lost 1 base at V and 1 base at J; junction bases unmatched: 4. This CDR3 has 17 residues. Germline V lookup: CDR1 LNHDA, CDR2 SQIVND (reference sequence). The CDR3 protein is CASSIGQGAPSNQPQHF. The CDR3 nucleotides are TGTGCCAGTAGTATAGGACAGGGGGCGCCCAGCAATCAGCCCCAGCATTTT. Complete variable domain (other parts from reference TRBV19 and TRBJ1-5): DGGITQSPKYLFRKEGQNVTLSCEQNLNHDAMYWYRQDPGQGLRLIYYSQIVNDFQKGDIAEGYSVSREKKESFPLTVTSAQKNPTAFYLCASSIGQGAPSNQPQHFGDGTRLSIL.

V usage is TRBV30 and J usage is TRBJ1-5, with 7 nucleotides matching TRBD1. The junction had 10 bases not matched to a gene; V was cut back by 1 base and J by 4 bases. This CDR3 region has 16 residues. The germline V gene has CDR1 GTSNPN and CDR2 SVGIG (reference sequence). The CDR3 region is CAWSAGGQAINQPQHF. CDR3 nucleotides: TGTGCCTGGAGTGCCGGAGGACAGGCGATAAATCAGCCCCAGCATTTT.

V is TRBV10-3 and J is TRBJ2-3; 8 nucleotides align to TRBD1. J lost 6 bases, V lost 3 bases, and 8 bases had no gene match. The CDR3 has 15 amino acids. Germline-derived CDR1 and CDR2 are ENHRY and SYGVKD. As DNA, the CDR3 is TGTGCCATCAGTGAAAGCCAGGGGGCGGCGGATACGCAGTATTTT. Translated: CAISESQGAADTQYF.

V usage is TRBV5-1 and J usage is TRBJ2-6; D ambiguous. Germline V gene sequence: CDR1 SGHRS, CDR2 YFSETQ. This CDR3 region has 15 residues. V was trimmed by 5 bases and J by 0 bases, leaving 9 bases between them. CDR3 region: CASSPQLSGANVLTF. CDR3 coding DNA: TGCGCCAGCAGTCCACAGCTCTCTGGGGCCAACGTCCTGACTTTC. Using reference TRBV5-1 and TRBJ2-6 for the parts outside the CDR3, the full variable domain is KAGVTQTPRYLIKTRGQQVTLSCSPISGHRSVSWYQQTPGQGLQFLFEYFSETQRNKGNFPGRFSGRQFSNSRSEMNVSTLELGDSALYLCASSPQLSGANVLTFGAGSRLTVL.

The V gene is TRBV7-5, the J gene TRBJ2-3; the table's D call of TRBD1 was not tested on the DNA. TRBV7-5 is tagged as a pseudogene. This CDR3 has 13 residues. The CDR3 loop is CARSLKGTDTQYF. CDR3 nucleotides: TGTGCCAGAAGCTTAAAGGGGACAGATACGCAGTATTTT.

The chain uses TRBV19 and TRBJ2-1, with 10 bases fitting TRBD2. Germline V CDR1 and CDR2: LNHDA, SQIVND (reference sequence). Trimming took 5 bases from V and 2 from J; bases not matched to a gene: 6. This CDR3 has 16 residues. The CDR3 bases are TGTGCCAGTAGTCTCCGGACTAGCGGAGCCTACAATGAGCAGTTCTTC. Protein product: CASSLRTSGAYNEQFF.

The chain joins TRBV29-1 to TRBJ1-1, with 12 bases lining up with TRBD1. The CDR3 has 14 residues. Trimming at V came to 4 bases and at J to 5 bases, leaving 5 bases not matched to a gene. Germline loops: CDR1 SQVTM, CDR2 ANQGSEA. CDR3 DNA sequence: TGCAGCGTTGCCAGGGACAGGGGGCTGACTGAAGCTTTCTTT. This gives the protein CSVARDRGLTEAFF.

The chain is built from TRBV7-9 and TRBJ2-1, with D possibly matching TRBD2 (6 bases). Trimming pared 2 bases from V and 3 bases from J, leaving 11 bases between. The CDR3 runs to 15 residues. Germline loops: CDR1 SEHNR, CDR2 FQNEAQ (reference sequence). In DNA, the CDR3 is TGTGCCAGCAGCTTATCGGGAGTCCTCTACAATGAGCAGTTCTTC. Translated: CASSLSGVLYNEQFF.

This clone was counted a single time. This chain links TRBV14 with TRBJ1-2; D gene uncertain. Germline CDR1 is SGHDN and CDR2 is FVKESK. With 4 bases removed from V and 1 base from J, the gap between germline ends came to 7 bases. The CDR3 is 13 residues long. Here the CDR3 DNA reads TGTGCCAGCAGCCTGAGGGTTAACTATGGCTACACCTTC. It is translated as CASSLRVNYGYTF.

The genes are TRBV11-1 and TRBJ2-2; no clear D gene. The V and J ends lost 2 bases and 6 bases respectively, with 7 bases between them. The CDR3 extends over 13 amino acids. Germline-derived CDR1 and CDR2 are SGHAT and FQDESV (reference sequence). CDR3: CASSLTASGELFF. The CDR3, as DNA: TGTGCCAGCAGCTTAACTGCGTCCGGGGAGCTGTTTTTT. Looking up the rest from reference TRBV11-1 and TRBJ2-2 gives the full variable domain: EAEVAQSPRYKITEKSQAVAFWCDPISGHATLYWYRQILGQGPELLVQFQDESVVDDSQLPKDRFSAERLKGVDSTLKIQPAELGDSAMYLCASSLTASGELFFGEGSRLTVL.

This clone was found once. Other DNA sequences in the sample encode the same CDR3. The gene calls are TRBV2 and TRBJ2-7; the match to TRBD1 covers 9 bases. CDR1 is SNHLY, CDR2 FYNNEI, per germline. This CDR3 comprises 12 residues. J gave up 5 bases and V 9 bases, and 5 bases lay outside the gene matches. The DNA of the CDR3 is TGTGCCAGTTCCGGGACAGGGAACGAGCAGTACTTC. Its protein product is CASSGTGNEQYF.

The J gene is TRBJ2-7, the V gene TRBV19; 8 bases fit TRBD2. The trim removed 6 bases at V and 0 bases at J, leaving 7 bases unmatched. The CDR3 covers 15 residues. Germline V gives CDR1 LNHDA, CDR2 SQIVND (reference sequence). The chain's CDR3 is CASSITSGPSYEQYF. The CDR3 nucleotides are TGTGCCAGTAGCATTACTAGCGGTCCCTCCTACGAGCAGTACTTC.

The chain couples TRBV7-2 to TRBJ2-1, with TRBD2 matching over 9 bases. The V and J ends lost 1 base and 2 bases, in that order; junction bases with no gene match: 3. The CDR3 loop spans 16 amino acids. CDR1 and CDR2 from the germline V gene are SGHTA and FQGNSA. CDR3 nucleotide sequence: TGTGCCAGCAGCTTAGGCAGCGGGAGGCCCTACAATGAGCAGTTCTTC. Protein product: CASSLGSGRPYNEQFF.

The chain joins TRBV5-5 to TRBJ2-5; weak D call: TRBD2 (6 bases). V lost 3 bases, J lost 5 bases, and 14 bases lay in between. The CDR3 contains 14 residues. Germline V gene lookup returns CDR1 SGHKS and CDR2 YYEKEE (reference sequence). The CDR3 nucleotides read TGTGCCAGCAGCTGGGGACTGTCCCAGGAGACCCAGTACTTC. Protein: CASSWGLSQETQYF.

The rearrangement uses TRBV9 and TRBJ1-2; TRBD1 is a possible D gene (6 bases). There are 15 residues in the CDR3. V was trimmed by 1 base and J by 3 bases, leaving 13 bases between them. The V gene's germline CDR1 is SGDLS and CDR2 YYNGEE. The CDR3 region has the DNA TGTGCCAGCAGCGTAACCCCGACAGGCGACTATGGCTACACCTTC. This translates into CASSVTPTGDYGYTF.

This clone was counted between two and nine times. The chain is built from TRBV4-1 and TRBJ2-7, with TRBD2 matching over 13 bases. CDR1 is MGHRA, CDR2 YSYEKL, per germline. This CDR3 has 16 residues. The V segment lost 3 bases and the J segment 4 bases; nucleotides outside the gene matches: 6. This CDR3 is CASSHPWTSGSYEQYF. CDR3 DNA sequence: TGCGCCAGCAGCCATCCCTGGACTAGCGGGAGTTACGAGCAGTACTTC.

This clone has only one observation. The chain combines TRBV28 with TRBJ1-3; TRBD1 matches 7 bases. This CDR3 has 16 amino acids. V shed 6 bases and J 3 bases; nucleotides not matched to a gene: 11. The germline gives CDR1 MDHEN, CDR2 SYDVKM. The CDR3 loop reads CASRSKLDRLGNTIYF. The CDR3 nucleotides are TGTGCCAGCAGATCTAAACTGGACAGGCTTGGAAACACCATATATTTT.

This chain connects TRBV20-1 to TRBJ1-6, with D perhaps matching TRBD1 (5 bases). CDR1 is DFQATT, CDR2 SNEGSKA, per germline (reference sequence). The germline V and J ends were trimmed by 3 bases and 0 bases, with 15 bases remaining between them. The CDR3 has 17 amino acids. CDR3 nucleotide sequence: TGCAGTGCTAGTAACATAGGAGACAGCTCCTATAATTCACCCCTCCACTTT. Its translation is CSASNIGDSSYNSPLHF.

This chain connects TRBV7-6 to TRBJ2-3; 7 positions match TRBD2. Germline V gives CDR1 SGHVS, CDR2 FNYEAQ. The trim removed 4 bases at V and 1 base at J, leaving 5 bases unmatched. The CDR3 length is 15 residues. CDR3 amino acids: CASSSTSLGTDTQYF. DNA of the CDR3: TGTGCCAGCAGCTCGACTAGCCTGGGCACAGATACGCAGTATTTT. Full variable domain (missing parts from reference TRBV7-6 and TRBJ2-3): GAGVSQSPRYKVTKRGQDVALRCDPISGHVSLYWYRQALGQGPEFLTYFNYEAQQDKSGLPNDRFSAERPEGSISTLTIQRTEQRDSAMYRCASSSTSLGTDTQYFGPGTRLTVL.

The chain couples TRBV19 to TRBJ2-7, with D possibly matching TRBD2 (5 bases). The CDR3 has 16 amino acids. Germline values: CDR1 LNHDA, CDR2 SQIVND (reference sequence). Trimming cost V 2 bases and J 2 bases, with 16 bases left between them. CDR3 loop: CASSIRGGRVTYEQYF. The CDR3 DNA follows: TGTGCCAGTAGTATAAGAGGAGGAAGAGTAACCTACGAGCAGTACTTC.

This chain uses TRBV25-1 with TRBJ1-6; 7 nucleotides line up with TRBD1. Germline V gene lookup returns CDR1 MGHDK and CDR2 SYGVNS. The CDR3 runs 14 residues. With 6 bases clipped from V and 4 bases from J, the junction kept 3 bases outside the gene matches. This CDR3 reads CASRTGIYNSPLHF. The CDR3 DNA reads as TGTGCCAGCAGGACAGGGATATATAATTCACCCCTCCACTTT.

The chain has TRBV7-9 and TRBJ2-6; D is perhaps TRBD2 (5 bases). Between the trimmed V and J ends, which lost 3 bases and 0 bases, there was a span of 12 bases. The CDR3 extends over 17 amino acids. CDR1 and CDR2 from the germline V gene are SEHNR and FQNEAQ (reference sequence). This CDR3 is CASSLEGLFSGANVLTF. In DNA form, the CDR3 reads TGTGCCAGCAGCTTGGAAGGACTGTTCTCTGGGGCCAACGTCCTGACTTTC.

The rearrangement links TRBV24-1 to TRBJ2-3; the match to TRBD2 covers 12 bases. Trimming at V came to 5 bases and at J to 1 base, leaving 6 bases not matched to a gene. CDR3 length: 17 amino acids. Germline V lookup: CDR1 KGHDR, CDR2 SFDVKD. Here the CDR3 DNA reads TGTGCCACCAGTGCCCCCGGACTAGCGGGACGCACAGATACGCAGTATTTT. Its translation: CATSAPGLAGRTDTQYF.

This clone was seen a handful of times. The V call is TRBV5-1, the J call TRBJ1-6; TRBD1 agrees at 7 bases. Germline-derived CDR1 and CDR2 are SGHRS and YFSETQ. The ends lost 0 bases at V and 7 bases at J; junction bases unmatched: 7. This CDR3 has 16 amino acids. CDR3 DNA: TGCGCCAGCAGCTTGGTAGCAGGGGGGCTAAATTCACCCCTCCACTTT. Translated, it gives CASSLVAGGLNSPLHF.

This chain links TRBV28 with TRBJ2-7; D not resolved. Germline assignment: CDR1 MDHEN and CDR2 SYDVKM. V lost 3 bases to trimming and J lost 5 bases, with 8 bases between them. This CDR3 has 12 residues. Written as DNA, the CDR3 is TGTGCCAGCAGTTTGAGAGGAGACGAGCAGTACTTC. Encoded protein: CASSLRGDEQYF. Full variable domain (outside the CDR3, taken from reference TRBV28 and TRBJ2-7): DVKVTQSSRYLVKRTGEKVFLECVQDMDHENMFWYRQDPGLGLRLIYFSYDVKMKEKGDIPEGYSVSREKKERFSLILESASTNQTSMYLCASSLRGDEQYFGPGTRLTVT.

V is TRBV9 and J is TRBJ2-1; 10 nucleotides align to TRBD2. With V trimmed by 2 bases and J by 0 bases, 5 bases remained unmatched. This CDR3 comprises 17 residues. Germline loops: CDR1 SGDLS, CDR2 YYNGEE. The CDR3 DNA is TGTGCCAGCAGCGTCGGACTAGCGGAGAGCTCCTACAATGAGCAGTTCTTC. Translation gives CASSVGLAESSYNEQFF. The whole variable domain, filled in from reference TRBV9 and TRBJ2-1, reads DSGVTQTPKHLITATGQRVTLRCSPRSGDLSVYWYQQSLDQGLQFLIQYYNGEERAKGNILERFSAQQFPDLHSELNLSSLELGDSALYFCASSVGLAESSYNEQFFGPGTRLTVL.

The rearrangement joins TRBV12-3 or TRBV12-4 to TRBJ1-3; D not certain. V lost 5 bases to trimming and J lost 9 bases, with 11 bases between them. The CDR3 is 12 residues long. CDR3 residues: CASSGPRGTIYF. The CDR3, as DNA: TGTGCCAGCAGTGGACCCCGGGGCACCATATATTTT.

The CDR3 coding sequence is TGTGCCAGCAGTGGGACAGATAGCAATCAGCCCCAGCATTTT. Amino acid sequence: CASSGTDSNQPQHF. The genes are TRBV9 and TRBJ1-5; 7 positions match TRBD1. CDR3 size: 14 residues. Germline CDR1 and CDR2: SGDLS and YYNGEE. J lost 0 bases, V lost 5 bases, and 2 bases had no gene match.

The chain links TRBV19 to TRBJ2-1; the D gene is possibly TRBD2 (6 bases). Germline loops: CDR1 LNHDA, CDR2 SQIVND (reference sequence). Trimming took 5 bases from V and 1 from J, leaving 12 bases between them. The CDR3 is 15 residues long. CDR3 residues: CASSEGAGSYNEQFF. CDR3 bases: TGTGCCAGTAGTGAAGGGGCGGGATCCTACAATGAGCAGTTCTTC.

The CDR3 bases are TGTGCCACCACTGGAGGTGGGGCCAACGTCCTGACTTTC. It encodes CATTGGGANVLTF. This chain joins TRBV28 and TRBJ2-6; D possibly corresponds to TRBD2 (5 bases). The ends were cut back, 10 bases at V and 3 bases at J, with 10 bases in the middle. The CDR3 totals 13 residues. From germline, CDR1 is MDHEN and CDR2 SYDVKM.